A selection of T cell receptor beta chains follows, all from one sample in a study of blood T cells in healthy people across ages. MiXCR, applied by TCRdb to the 5' RACE reads, yields one record per CDR3 protein. The top ten hold approximately 30% of the sample, which has 800,000 to 900,000 distinct CDR3 sequences, 62% seen once. Sequencing was performed on blood. The origin of the receptors is a man in his thirties or forties in good health. The CDR3 runs from the conserved cysteine through the conserved F or W. Fields, in order: CDR3 DNA, CDR3 protein, V gene, D gene, clone size, J gene. A D gene is named only where the DNA matches it firmly. Size is omitted from some rows. Given values are once, few, many or a class for expanded clones.

TGTGCCAGCAGTCCTACTAGCGGGCCGAACACCGGGGAGCTGTTTTTT CASSPTSGPNTGELFF TRBV3-1 TRBD2 - TRBJ2-2
TGCAGCGTTGGAGGGGACAGGGGCCGCGGCTACACCTTC CSVGGDRGRGYTF TRBV29-1 TRBD1 few TRBJ1-2
TGCGCCAGCAGCTTAAGACAGGGAGAGGAAAAACTGTTTTTT CASSLRQGEEKLFF TRBV5-1 TRBD1 - TRBJ1-4
TGTGCCAGCAGCGTCTTCACAGGGACTTCACCCCTCCACTTT CASSVFTGTSPLHF TRBV9 - - TRBJ1-6
TGTGCCAGCAGTTACCTCGGGGAAGGCTATGGCTACACCTTC CASSYLGEGYGYTF TRBV6-2/TRBV6-3 - - TRBJ1-2
TGCAGCGTCGGCGGGGGGGAAAGTGCAGATACGCAGTATTTT CSVGGGESADTQYF TRBV29-1 TRBD2 - TRBJ2-3
TGCAGTGCTAGCAAGCAGGGGGACACTGAAGCTTTCTTT CSASKQGDTEAFF TRBV20-1 TRBD1 - TRBJ1-1
TGTGCCAGCAGCTTGACAGGGTCTGGCAATCAGCCCCAGCATTTT CASSLTGSGNQPQHF TRBV7-2 TRBD1 few TRBJ1-5
TGTGCCACCAGTGATTTAGCCTACAATGAGCAGTTCTTC CATSDLAYNEQFF TRBV24-1 - - TRBJ2-1
TGTGCCATCAGGACGGGATATTCTACGGACGAGCAGTACTTC CAIRTGYSTDEQYF TRBV10-3 - - TRBJ2-7
TGTGCCAGCACCAATCCCCCGGGGGATCAGCCCCAGCATTTT CASTNPPGDQPQHF TRBV6-2/TRBV6-3 - few TRBJ1-5
TGTGCCAGCAGTCCCCCTCTGTTCTACGAGCAGTACTTC CASSPPLFYEQYF TRBV28 - - TRBJ2-7
TGCGCCAGCAGGCCTGCGGGGAATAGCAATCAGCCCCAGCATTTT CASRPAGNSNQPQHF TRBV5-1 - - TRBJ1-5
TGCAGTGCTAGAGATGGGGGGAAGGCAGATACGCAGTATTTT CSARDGGKADTQYF TRBV20-1 - - TRBJ2-3
TGCAGTGCTTTAAAGGGGACTAACACAGATACGCAGTATTTT CSALKGTNTDTQYF TRBV20-1 TRBD2 once TRBJ2-3
TGCAGCGTTCTGATATATGAGCAGTTCTTC CSVLIYEQFF TRBV29-1 - - TRBJ2-1
TGTGCCAGCAGCGACCCGGGCGGGGGACCCCTCCACTTT CASSDPGGGPLHF TRBV9 - once TRBJ1-6
TGCGCCAGCAGCCCGGGGGGGAGCCCTGTGGATACGCAGTATTTT CASSPGGSPVDTQYF TRBV5-1 TRBD2 few TRBJ2-3
TGCGCCAGCAGCTTGGAAGGGAGGGAAGCGTACTTC CASSLEGREAYF TRBV5-1 TRBD2 - TRBJ2-4
TGCAGTGCTAGAGAACAGGGGAGGCAGCCCCAGCATTTT CSAREQGRQPQHF TRBV20-1 TRBD1 once TRBJ1-5
TGTGCCAGCTCGCCCCCAGGTTTGCCATCCTACGAGCAGTACTTC CASSPPGLPSYEQYF TRBV18 - - TRBJ2-7
TGTGCCAGTTTGAAAGGACAGCGCCAAGAGACCCAGTACTTC CASLKGQRQETQYF TRBV2 - - TRBJ2-5
TGTGCCAGCAGCCAAGGGACAGGGCGATCACCCCTCCACTTT CASSQGTGRSPLHF TRBV14 TRBD1 - TRBJ1-6
TGTGCCAGCATCTTGGGACTGCACAGGGAGCAGTTCTTC CASILGLHREQFF TRBV7-9 - - TRBJ2-1
TGCAGCGTCTTAGTTGGTTTTCAGGCCCCGAGGCAGTTCTTC CSVLVGFQAPRQFF TRBV29-1 - many TRBJ2-1
TGTGCCACCAGTGAGCGTGGGACAGGGAACCTTAGACAGCCCCAGCATTTT CATSERGTGNLRQPQHF TRBV24-1 TRBD1 - TRBJ1-5
TGTGCCAGCAGCTCTATCGCCACCCTCTACAAGCAGTACTTC CASSSIATLYKQYF TRBV11-1 - - TRBJ2-4